A selection of T cell receptor beta chains follows, all from one sample in a study of shared clonotypes between healthy human individuals. Clones were read by immunoSEQ multiplex PCR, and TCRdb kept only the in-frame ones, dropping some. The profile shows 600,000 to 800,000 clones, over 60% of them singletons. Specimen: memory CD4+ T cells sorted from blood. These receptors all stem from a woman aged 25 to 45 in good health. The CDR3 runs from the conserved cysteine through the conserved F or W. A D gene is named only where the DNA matches it firmly. Rows give clone size only sometimes, using once, few, many, or a class for an expanded clone.

j_call clone_size v_call d_call cdr3_nt cdr3_aa
TRBJ1-5 once TRBV11-2 TRBD1 TGTGCCAGCAGCTTAGATCATATGACAGGGAATCAGCCCCAGCATTTT CASSLDHMTGNQPQHF
TRBJ2-5 NA TRBV2 NA TGTGCCAGCAGTGAGCAGGGCCATCGTGGGGAGACCCAGTACTTC CASSEQGHRGETQYF
TRBJ1-5 many TRBV6-4 TRBD1 TGTGCCAGCAGTGACTCGACAGGGGGCAATCAGCCCCAGCATTTT CASSDSTGGNQPQHF
TRBJ2-2 NA TRBV2 TRBD1 TGTGCCAGCAGATACGGGACAGGGGACACCGGGGAGCTGTTTTTT CASRYGTGDTGELFF
TRBJ2-3 NA TRBV28 NA TGTGCCAGCAGTTTATCTGGGCCCAGCACAGATACGCAGTATTTT CASSLSGPSTDTQYF
TRBJ2-7 NA TRBV28 NA TGTGCCAGCAGTTCCCACCTAGTTTACGACGAGCAGTACTTC CASSSHLVYDEQYF
TRBJ1-3 NA TRBV18 NA TGTGCCAGCTCACCATCGACAGGCACGGGAAACACCATATATTTT CASSPSTGTGNTIYF
TRBJ2-7 few TRBV18 TRBD1 TGTGCCAGCTCGGGCAGACAGGGGACCTACGAGCAGTACTTC CASSGRQGTYEQYF
TRBJ1-1 NA TRBV7-9 TRBD1 TGTGCCAGCAGCCGAGGACAGGGGGCCGACACTGAAGCTTTCTTT CASSRGQGADTEAFF
TRBJ2-3 NA TRBV6-1 NA TGTGCCGGGAGCAACGGACATACGCAGTATTTT CAGSNGHTQYF
TRBJ2-7 NA TRBV7-8 TRBD2 TGTGCCAGCAGCTCGCCCTTGGGACTAGGGACCTACGAGCAGTACTTC CASSSPLGLGTYEQYF
TRBJ1-4 NA TRBV11-2 TRBD1 TGTGCCAGCAGCCGGGACAGGGGGAATGAAAAACTGTTTTTT CASSRDRGNEKLFF
TRBJ1-3 NA TRBV27 NA TGTGCCAGCAGACCCCTTTCGGGGAGGTACTACGAGACTGGAAACACCATATATTTT CASRPLSGRYYETGNTIYF
TRBJ1-2 NA TRBV16 NA TGTGCCAGCAGCCAATTTTACTATGGCTACACCTTC CASSQFYYGYTF
TRBJ2-5 few TRBV7-9 NA TGTGCCAGCAGCCGAATGGGCGAGACCCAGTACTTC CASSRMGETQYF
TRBJ1-5 NA TRBV7-2 NA TGTGCCAGCAGCTTAAATGGGCAGCCCCAGCATTTT CASSLNGQPQHF
TRBJ1-2 NA TRBV15 TRBD1 TGTGCCACCAGGAAAGGACAGGGGGGCTATGGCTACACCTTC CATRKGQGGYGYTF
TRBJ2-1 once TRBV5-1 NA TGCGCCAGCAGCTTAAGCGTTTCCTACAATGAGCAGTTCTTC CASSLSVSYNEQFF
TRBJ1-4 few TRBV7-6 NA TGTGCCAGCAGCCTACAACCAGGACAGAATGAAAAACTGTTTTTT CASSLQPGQNEKLFF
TRBJ2-2 few TRBV19 NA TGTGCCAGTAGTGTCCCCCTAGCGAATACCGGGGAGCTGTTTTTT CASSVPLANTGELFF
TRBJ1-5 NA TRBV18 NA TGTGCCAGCTCACCGCAAGAACCACAGGACAAGAGCAATCAGCCCCAGCATTTT CASSPQEPQDKSNQPQHF
TRBJ1-2 NA TRBV6-6 TRBD1 TGTGCCAGCAGCCTGGGGACAGGTGGCTACACCTTC CASSLGTGGYTF